This T cell receptor (beta chain) was found in a study of patients and donors after allogeneic stem cell transplantation. This CDR3 has 16 residues. V lost 4 bases, J lost 0 bases, and 16 bases lay in between. A single record per CDR3 protein comes from TCRdb applying MiXCR to the RT-PCR reads. The sample includes about 230,000 distinct CDR3 sequences, around an eighth of them seen just once. The origin of this receptor is a human donor who was either an allogeneic HSCT recipient or a stem cell or donor lymphocyte infusion donor (not recorded which). It is not recorded whose cells these are; they may come from a transplant donor. V gene TRBV5-3 combines with J gene TRBJ1-2; D is uncertain. TRBV5-3 carries the ORF label, with uncertain function. What was sequenced was blood, either unsorted or a sorted T cell fraction (not recorded which). The CDR3 spells CARSRPISQTNYGYTF. The CDR3 nucleotides read TGTGCCAGAAGCCGACCGATCTCGCAGACTAACTATGGCTACACCTTC.